This T cell receptor (beta chain) is from a study of cytomegalovirus exposure and HLA in healthy donors. PCR primers comprised 60 Vbeta and 13 Jbeta primers. Only in-frame clones appear in the TCRdb table, and some are missing; sequencing was by immunoSEQ multiplex PCR. The sample contains about 170,000 clones, roughly 80% of which appear only once. Comments on this clone: At one boundary the junction diverges from the germline segment, which might be a read error.

Germline lookup yields CDR1 SGHRS and CDR2 YFSETQ. The CDR3 spans 11 residues. This TCR was sampled from a woman aged 50 to 60 in good health and CMV-seropositive. This rearrangement joins TRBV5-1 to TRBJ1-2; 7 nucleotides match TRBD1. Source material: PBMCs. In DNA form, the CDR3 reads TGCGCCAGCAGCCGCGGGACAGCACGTTCCTTC. Translating gives CASSRGTARSF.